This T cell receptor beta chain was recorded in a study of T cell clonotyping in hematopoietic cell transplantation. Regarding the study as a whole: After transplant, recipient diversity fell while pathologically expanded clonotypes grew through day 180. At the given depth, recipient repertoires were over 95% de novo clonotypes.

Sequencing was performed with immunoSEQ multiplex PCR; in TCRdb, only in-frame clones are kept and a portion is missing. Found here are about 41,000 clones, approximately 95% of them singletons; the top ten hold nearly 0.95%. The CDR3 totals 14 residues. V lost 4 bases and J lost 6; bases outside the gene matches: 5. Germline V CDR1 and CDR2: SGHAT, FQDESV (reference sequence). This clone was found once. No antigen is known for it. This clonotype originated in a man aged 30-40 years in good health. Some clones in this sample may be carry-over from other donors' samples. Sequenced input: peripheral blood mononuclear cells. V gene TRBV11-1 combines with J gene TRBJ2-3; 9 bases line up with TRBD1. This CDR3 reads CASSYRDRADTQYF. Written as DNA, the CDR3 is TGTGCCAGCAGCTACCGGGACAGGGCGGATACGCAGTATTTT.